This T cell receptor beta chain was observed in a study of T cells in Graves' hyperthyroidism and ophthalmopathy. The table lists this clonotype with many counts. What was amplified from RNA transcripts were TCR beta CDR3 regions. The HTBI primer set served for first-round RT-PCR of the TCR CDR3. TCRdb re-analysed the multiplex PCR reads in MiXCR, keeping a single row per CDR3 protein. The sample lists 300,000 to 450,000 distinct CDR3 sequences, 13% seen once, with 9.2% in the top ten. Patients showing uncontrolled infection, other autoimmune disease, pregnancy or lactation were ineligible. 8.5 to 10 ml of fresh peripheral blood supplied the PBMCs. The CDR3 is 13 amino acids. Germline assignment: CDR1 KGHSH and CDR2 LQKENI. With 8 bases removed from V and 2 bases from J, the gap between germline ends came to 12 bases.

Sequenced material: blood. The chain links TRBV18 to TRBJ1-1; maybe TRBD1 (6 bases). The sequence derives from a woman under 30 with Graves' hyperthyroidism. CDR3 residues: CASRGQANTEAFF. In nucleotides, the CDR3 is TGTGCCAGCCGGGGGCAGGCAAACACTGAAGCTTTCTTT.